This T cell receptor beta chain was identified during a study of Ad26.COV2.S vaccination and SARS-CoV-2 variants. Indicated treatment: some 19 received Ad26.COV2.S at low or high dose, single or two shots; about 5 received placebo; per-sample allocation not given. Repertoires come from day 63 after the first vaccine or placebo injection. Notes on this clone: Other DNA sequences in the sample encode the same CDR3.

Clones were read by immunoSEQ multiplex PCR, and TCRdb kept only the in-frame ones, dropping some. Here the sample spans 300,000 to 400,000 clones, more than 70% being singletons. Germline CDR1 GTSNPN, CDR2 SVGIG (reference sequence). CDR3 length: 12 residues. Trimming pared 1 base from V and 0 bases from J, leaving 2 bases between. The receptor comes from a person between 18 and 60 years old who received the Ad26.COV2.S COVID-19 vaccine or a placebo. The J gene is TRBJ2-3, the V gene TRBV30; D call uncertain. The material was peripheral blood, obtained in a trial of Ad26.COV2.S vaccine versus placebo. The CDR3 region has the DNA TGTGCCTGGAGTGCGAGCACAGATACGCAGTATTTT. Translating gives CAWSASTDTQYF.